This T cell receptor (beta chain) was found in a study of shared clonotypes between healthy human individuals. Notes on the study in general: The naive CD4 repertoires of a few donors were compared, and roughly 5.1% of clonotypes were shared. Clonotype sharing across donors was expected to vary with sequencing depth. The study generally estimated greater richness for naive than memory subsets.

As concerns this clone: Its antigen is not identified.

It was CD45RO-negative cells, positively selected for CCR7, that made up naive CD8 cells, with terminally differentiated effector memory CD45RA+ cells excluded. The DNA input per sorted-subset replicate PCR was 150 to 200 ng, corresponding to some 30,000 T cell genomes. The repertoire was sequenced with immunoSEQ multiplex PCR; TCRdb's copy has only in-frame clones and lacks some. The sample lists some 2.1 million clones; around 95% were seen once. This CDR3 comprises 15 residues. Per germline, CDR1 GTSNPN and CDR2 SVGIG (reference sequence). V shed 3 bases, J shed 2 bases, and the junction held 6 bases outside the gene matches.

The source of this sequence is a man aged 18-30 years in good health. Some clones in this sample may be carry-over from other donors' samples. The source material was naive CD8+ T cells from PBMCs. J is TRBJ2-3 and V is TRBV30; 9 bases map to TRBD1. The CDR3 loop is CAWREQGAITDTQYF. CDR3 DNA: TGTGCCTGGAGGGAACAGGGGGCAATCACAGATACGCAGTATTTT. The full variable domain, with the rest looked up from reference TRBV30 and TRBJ2-3, is SQTIHQWPATLVQPVGSPLSLECTVEGTSNPNLYWYRQAAGRGLQLLFYSVGIGQISSEVPQNLSASRPQDRQFILSSKKLLLSDSGFYLCAWREQGAITDTQYFGPGTRLTVL.